The 4 T cell receptor beta chains below come from one sample, sequenced in a study of monozygotic twins with cystic fibrosis. Sequencing used immunoSEQ multiplex PCR; TCRdb keeps in-frame clones, though not all of them. The table includes around 25,000 clones, approximately 90% detected once. Sequenced material: blood. These receptors were obtained from a girl aged 2 to 9 with cystic fibrosis.

The gene calls are TRBV29-1 and TRBJ2-7; D is ambiguous. This CDR3 spans 10 amino acids. With 8 bases removed from V and 5 bases from J, the gap between germline ends came to 10 bases. The germline CDR1 and CDR2 sequences are SQVTM and ANQGSEA. The CDR3 protein is CSPPGNEQYF. Written as DNA, the CDR3 is TGCAGCCCGCCTGGGAACGAGCAGTACTTC.

This sequence joins TRBV18 and TRBJ1-1; D gene uncertain. The CDR3 runs 16 residues. V was clipped by 0 bases and J by 1 base, with 12 bases between them. Germline CDR1 KGHSH, CDR2 LQKENI. The DNA for the CDR3 is TGTGCCAGCTCACCACCCTCTGGGTCCAGGAACACTGAAGCTTTCTTT. Translated, it gives CASSPPSGSRNTEAFF.

This rearrangement joins TRBV19 to TRBJ1-2, with D unresolved. V was pared by 2 bases and J by 3 bases, with 13 bases between. This CDR3 region has 15 residues. Germline V gene lookup returns CDR1 LNHDA and CDR2 SQIVND (reference sequence). CDR3 sequence: CASSISFGWDYGYTF. CDR3 nucleotide sequence: TGTGCCAGTAGTATAAGCTTTGGCTGGGACTATGGCTACACCTTC.

The sample holds a few counts of this clone. This chain links TRBV7-6 with TRBJ1-1; 7 bases are shared with TRBD1. Germline V gene sequence: CDR1 SGHVS, CDR2 FNYEAQ. Trimming at V came to 5 bases and at J to 8 bases, leaving 11 bases not matched to a gene. The CDR3 sequence is 14 residues long. The CDR3 region is CASSRRPGTDEAFF. In DNA form, the CDR3 reads TGTGCCAGCAGCCGGAGACCCGGGACAGACGAAGCTTTCTTT.